The next 16 T cell receptor beta chains were all read from a single sample in a study of T cell responses to AZD1222 COVID-19 vaccine. The repertoire was sequenced with immunoSEQ multiplex PCR; TCRdb's copy has only in-frame clones and lacks some. The sample carries approximately 140,000 clones, 92% recorded once. The material was peripheral blood, obtained on day 0 of AZD1222 vaccination. The receptor source for this set is an adult in good health.

This chain links TRBV11-1 with TRBJ2-7; tentatively, D is TRBD2 (6 bases). CDR1 and CDR2 (germline): SGHAT, FQDESV (reference sequence). Trimming removed 5 bases at V and 3 bases at J, with 11 bases between. This CDR3 spans 13 amino acids. The DNA of the CDR3 is TGTGCCAGCAGCCGGCTAGCGAGCTACGAGCAGTACTTC. Its protein is CASSRLASYEQYF. Complete variable domain (other parts from reference TRBV11-1 and TRBJ2-7): EAEVAQSPRYKITEKSQAVAFWCDPISGHATLYWYRQILGQGPELLVQFQDESVVDDSQLPKDRFSAERLKGVDSTLKIQPAELGDSAMYLCASSRLASYEQYFGPGTRLTVT.

The gene calls are TRBV28 and TRBJ2-7, with D hard to call. The V end lost 6 bases, the J end lost 8 bases, and 23 bases lay between the germline ends. This CDR3 comprises 15 residues. Looked up from germline, CDR1 is MDHEN and CDR2 is SYDVKM. This CDR3 is CASRSRTPDPSQQYF. DNA of the CDR3: TGTGCCAGCAGGTCACGGACCCCGGACCCCTCTCAGCAGTACTTC.

The chain joins TRBV30 to TRBJ2-2; no reliable D call. Per germline, CDR1 GTSNPN and CDR2 SVGIG (reference sequence). Trimming stripped 3 bases from V and 8 bases from J, with 7 bases between. The CDR3 sequence is 11 residues long. The CDR3 sequence is CAWRVKGELFF. The CDR3 DNA sequence: TGTGCCTGGAGGGTTAAGGGGGAGCTGTTTTTT.

This clone was picked up a small number of times. This sample also contains other DNA sequences that code for the same CDR3. This chain connects TRBV18 to TRBJ1-6, with D tentatively TRBD1 (5 bases). CDR3 length: 15 amino acids. Per the germline V gene, CDR1 is KGHSH and CDR2 is LQKENI. V was pared by 3 bases and J by 4 bases, with 10 bases between. The CDR3 nucleotides read TGTGCCAGCTCACCCAAGACAGATTATAATTCACCCCTCCACTTT. Encoded protein: CASSPKTDYNSPLHF.

This clone was counted once. One junction end does not reproduce the germline sequence, and a read error may be involved. The rearrangement joins TRBV3-1 (or the pseudogene TRBV3-2) to TRBJ2-7; 7 bases map to TRBD1. CDR3 length: 14 residues. Germline CDR1 reads LGHDT; CDR2 reads YNNKEL (reference sequence). CDR3 protein: CASSLYRGPYEQYF. CDR3 in DNA: TGTGCCAGCAGCCTGTACAGGGGTCCCTATGAGCAGTACTTC.

This clone was detected only once. V and J are TRBV2 and TRBJ1-2, with TRBD1 identical over 10 bases. The CDR3 loop spans 13 amino acids. V lost 5 bases to trimming and J lost 5 bases; unmatched junction nucleotides: 2. Per the germline V gene, CDR1 is SNHLY and CDR2 is FYNNEI. In DNA form, the CDR3 reads TGTGCCAGCAGTTTGGGACAGGGGTATGGCTACACCTTC. Translated, it gives CASSLGQGYGYTF.

This chain joins TRBV7-2 and TRBJ2-5; either TRBD1 or TRBD2 may supply D (5 bases each). V was clipped by 5 bases and J by 4 bases, with 17 bases between them. The CDR3 is 15 amino acids. Germline lookup yields CDR1 SGHTA and CDR2 FQGNSA. The CDR3 protein is CASSPTGTVGETQYF. Written as DNA, the CDR3 is TGTGCCAGCAGCCCGACCGGGACGGTGGGAGAGACCCAGTACTTC.

The chain employs TRBV6-5 and TRBJ2-2; the match to TRBD1 covers 7 bases. CDR3 size: 15 residues. From germline, CDR1 is MNHEY and CDR2 SVGAGI. The V segment lost 5 bases and the J segment 5 bases; nucleotides outside the gene matches: 8. CDR3 sequence: CASSRTGFTTGELFF. DNA of the CDR3: TGTGCCAGCAGTCGGACAGGATTTACTACCGGGGAGCTGTTTTTT.

The chain is built from TRBV7-2 and TRBJ2-7, with D possibly being TRBD1 or TRBD2 (6 bases each). Germline V CDR1 and CDR2: SGHTA, FQGNSA. V was clipped by 4 bases and J by 3 bases, with 13 bases between them. There are 14 residues in the CDR3. In nucleotides, the CDR3 is TGTGCCAGCAGCTACGGGGGCAGCCACTACGAGCAGTACTTC. It encodes CASSYGGSHYEQYF.

This chain joins TRBV5-4 and TRBJ2-1, with 11 bases identical to TRBD2. Trimming at V came to 0 bases and at J to 0 bases, leaving 5 bases not matched to a gene. Germline V gene sequence: CDR1 SGHNT, CDR2 YYREEE (reference sequence). This CDR3 spans 18 amino acids. The CDR3 DNA reads as TGTGCCAGCAGCTTGGGACTAGCGGGAATGGTCTCCTACAATGAGCAGTTCTTC. Protein sequence: CASSLGLAGMVSYNEQFF.

The chain carries TRBV27 and TRBJ1-1; D gene ambiguous. Trimming removed 3 bases from V and 1 base from J, with 6 bases in between. This CDR3 has 13 residues. The germline CDR1 and CDR2 sequences are MNHEY and SMNVEV (reference sequence). CDR3 in DNA: TGTGCCAGCAGTTTGCGGCGGAACACTGAAGCTTTCTTT. Its translation is CASSLRRNTEAFF.

The gene calls are TRBV2 and TRBJ2-2; possible D gene TRBD2, 5 bases. Per the germline V gene, CDR1 is SNHLY and CDR2 is FYNNEI. V lost 7 bases and J lost 0, with 9 bases in between. The CDR3 has 14 residues. The chain's CDR3 is CASIEGANTGELFF. The CDR3 DNA sequence: TGTGCCAGCATTGAGGGCGCGAACACCGGGGAGCTGTTTTTT.

The chain is built from TRBV19 and TRBJ2-1; 10 bases fit TRBD2. V gave up 6 bases and J gave up 10 bases; unmatched junction bases: 12. Germline CDR1 is LNHDA and CDR2 is SQIVND (reference sequence). The CDR3 runs to 15 residues. The CDR3 DNA reads as TGTGCCAGTAGGACGAGCGGGAGGGGTGGCGAGGAGCAGTTCTTC. It encodes CASRTSGRGGEEQFF.

The sample holds a few counts of this clone. The V call is TRBV21-1, the J call TRBJ1-2; the listed D gene, TRBD1, was not tested against the DNA. TRBV21-1 is given as a pseudogene. There are 13 residues in the CDR3. Written as DNA, the CDR3 is TGTGCCAGCAGCAAAGACAGGATCTATGGCTACACCTTC. Amino acids: CASSKDRIYGYTF.

This chain connects TRBV7-9 to TRBJ2-3, with D possibly being TRBD1 (6 bases). Germline-derived CDR1 and CDR2 are SEHNR and FQNEAQ (reference sequence). V lost 5 bases and J 1 base, leaving 13 bases between the germline ends. The CDR3 loop spans 15 amino acids. The CDR3 region is CASSKQGIRTDTQYF. In DNA form, the CDR3 reads TGTGCCAGCAGCAAACAGGGAATACGCACAGATACGCAGTATTTT.

The rearrangement links TRBV27 to TRBJ2-6, with D maybe TRBD2 (6 bases). In germline, CDR1 is MNHEY, CDR2 SMNVEV (reference sequence). This CDR3 is 18 amino acids long. The V and J ends lost 5 bases and 0 bases respectively, with 17 bases between them. The CDR3: CASSPQEGTISGANVLTF. The CDR3 DNA follows: TGTGCCAGCAGTCCCCAGGAGGGTACGATCTCTGGGGCCAACGTCCTGACTTTC.